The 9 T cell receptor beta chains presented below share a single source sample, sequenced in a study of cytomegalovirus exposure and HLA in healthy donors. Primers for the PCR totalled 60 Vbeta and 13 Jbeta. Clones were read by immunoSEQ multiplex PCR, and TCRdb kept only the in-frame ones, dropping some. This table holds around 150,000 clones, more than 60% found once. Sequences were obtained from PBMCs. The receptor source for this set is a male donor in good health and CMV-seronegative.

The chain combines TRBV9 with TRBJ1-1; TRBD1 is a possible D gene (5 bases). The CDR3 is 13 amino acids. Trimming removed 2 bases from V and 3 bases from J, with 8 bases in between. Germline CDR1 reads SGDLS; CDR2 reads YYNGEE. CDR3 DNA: TGTGCCAGCAGCGTGACAGCTTACACTGAAGCTTTCTTT. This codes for CASSVTAYTEAFF.

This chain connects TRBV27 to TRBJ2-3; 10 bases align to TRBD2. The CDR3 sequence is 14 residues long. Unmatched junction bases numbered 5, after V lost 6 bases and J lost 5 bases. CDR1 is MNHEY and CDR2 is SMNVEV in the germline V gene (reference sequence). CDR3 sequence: CASRIRLAGDTQYF. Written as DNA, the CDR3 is TGTGCCAGCAGAATCCGACTAGCGGGAGATACGCAGTATTTT.

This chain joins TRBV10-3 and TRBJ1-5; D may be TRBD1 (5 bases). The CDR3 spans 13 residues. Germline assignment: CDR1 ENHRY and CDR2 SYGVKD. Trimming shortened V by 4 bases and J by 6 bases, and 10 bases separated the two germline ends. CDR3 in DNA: TGTGCCATCAGTGTTAGCCAGGGTCAGCCCCAGCATTTT. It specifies CAISVSQGQPQHF.

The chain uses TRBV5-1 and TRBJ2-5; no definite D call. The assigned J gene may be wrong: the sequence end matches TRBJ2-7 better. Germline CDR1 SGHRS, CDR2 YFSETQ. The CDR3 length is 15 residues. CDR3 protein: CASSLGARSAYEQYF. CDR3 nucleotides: TGCGCCAGCAGCTTGGGGGCCCGGTCGGCCTACGAGCAGTACTTC.

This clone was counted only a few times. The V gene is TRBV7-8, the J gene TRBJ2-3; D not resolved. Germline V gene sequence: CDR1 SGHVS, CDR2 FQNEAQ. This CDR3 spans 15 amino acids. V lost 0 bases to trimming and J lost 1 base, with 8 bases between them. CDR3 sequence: CASSLAQVGTDTQYF. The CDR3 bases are TGTGCCAGCAGCTTAGCCCAAGTAGGCACAGATACGCAGTATTTT.

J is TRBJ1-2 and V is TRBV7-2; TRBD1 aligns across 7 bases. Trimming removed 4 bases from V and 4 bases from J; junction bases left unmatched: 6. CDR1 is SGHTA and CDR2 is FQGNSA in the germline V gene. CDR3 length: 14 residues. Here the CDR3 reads CASSSRQGGYGYTF. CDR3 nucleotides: TGTGCCAGCAGCTCACGACAGGGAGGCTATGGCTACACCTTC.

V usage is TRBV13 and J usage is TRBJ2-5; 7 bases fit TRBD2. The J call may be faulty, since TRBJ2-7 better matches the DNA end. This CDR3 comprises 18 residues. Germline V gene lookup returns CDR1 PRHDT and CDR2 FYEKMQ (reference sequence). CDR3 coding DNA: TGTGCCAGCAGCTTAACGTTGGCCGGGCGGGGGATCTCCTACGAGCAGTACTTC. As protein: CASSLTLAGRGISYEQYF.

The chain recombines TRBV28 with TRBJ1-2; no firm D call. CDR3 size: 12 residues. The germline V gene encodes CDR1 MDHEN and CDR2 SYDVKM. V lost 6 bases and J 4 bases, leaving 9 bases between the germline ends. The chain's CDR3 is CASRDPGYGYTF. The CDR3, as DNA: TGTGCCAGCAGGGATCCGGGCTATGGCTACACCTTC.

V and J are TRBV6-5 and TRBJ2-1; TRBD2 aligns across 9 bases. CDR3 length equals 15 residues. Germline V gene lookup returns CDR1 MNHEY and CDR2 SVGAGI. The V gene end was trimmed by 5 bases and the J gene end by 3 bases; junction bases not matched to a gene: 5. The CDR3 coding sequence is TGTGCCAGCAGTCGACTAGCGGCGATCTACAATGAGCAGTTCTTC. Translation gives CASSRLAAIYNEQFF.